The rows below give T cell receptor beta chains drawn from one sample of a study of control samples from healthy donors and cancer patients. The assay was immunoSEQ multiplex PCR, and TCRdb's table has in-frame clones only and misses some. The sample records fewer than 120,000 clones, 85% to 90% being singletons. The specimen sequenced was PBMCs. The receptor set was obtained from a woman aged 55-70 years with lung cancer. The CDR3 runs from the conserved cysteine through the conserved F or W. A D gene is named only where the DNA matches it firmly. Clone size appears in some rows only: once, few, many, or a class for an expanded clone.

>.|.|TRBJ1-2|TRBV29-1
CSVGPEGLNYGYTF
TGCAGCGTTGGCCCAGAGGGCCTTAACTATGGCTACACCTTC
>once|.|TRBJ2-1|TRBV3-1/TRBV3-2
CASSQGAYNEQFF
TGTGCCAGCAGCCAGGGAGCCTACAATGAGCAGTTCTTC
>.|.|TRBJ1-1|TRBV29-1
CSVQRRAGAFF
TGCAGCGTCCAAAGAAGGGCTGGGGCTTTCTTT
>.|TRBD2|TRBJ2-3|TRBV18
CASSTQRGNGTDTQYF
TGTGCCAGCTCAACTCAGCGGGGGAATGGCACAGATACGCAGTATTTT
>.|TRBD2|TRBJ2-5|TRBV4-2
CASSPGLAGREETQYF
TGTGCCAGCAGCCCGGGACTAGCGGGACGGGAAGAGACCCAGTACTTC
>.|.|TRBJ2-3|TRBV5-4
CASSSGQTSTDTQYF
TGTGCCAGCAGCTCCGGACAAACGAGCACAGATACGCAGTATTTT
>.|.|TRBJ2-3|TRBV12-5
CASGLVLSGSTDTQYF
TGTGCTAGTGGTTTGGTACTCAGCGGTAGCACAGATACGCAGTATTTT
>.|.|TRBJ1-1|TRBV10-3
CAIRGALDTEAFF
TGTGCCATCAGAGGGGCGCTGGACACTGAAGCTTTCTTT
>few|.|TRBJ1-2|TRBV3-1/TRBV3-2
CASSQGSKPNYGYTF
TGTGCCAGCAGCCAAGGAAGTAAACCCAACTATGGCTACACCTTC
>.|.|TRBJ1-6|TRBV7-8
CASSLVGNSPLHF
TGTGCCAGCAGCTTAGTGGGGAATTCACCCCTCCACTTT
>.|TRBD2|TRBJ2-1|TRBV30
CAWSDGGLVINEQFF
TGTGCCTGGAGTGACGGGGGGTTGGTGATAAATGAGCAGTTCTTC
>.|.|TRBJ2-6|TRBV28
CASSAVREGANVLTF
TGTGCCAGCAGTGCAGTGAGGGAAGGGGCCAACGTCCTGACTTTC
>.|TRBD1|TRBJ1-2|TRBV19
CASSIANRGLDGYTF
TGTGCCAGTAGTATAGCGAACAGGGGGCTCGATGGCTACACCTTC
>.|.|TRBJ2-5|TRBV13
CASSWGRQETQYF
TGTGCCAGCAGCTGGGGGAGGCAAGAGACCCAGTACTTC
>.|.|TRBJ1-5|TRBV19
CASSRVGTGSNQPQHF
TGTGCCAGTAGTAGGGTGGGTACGGGTAGCAATCAGCCCCAGCATTTT
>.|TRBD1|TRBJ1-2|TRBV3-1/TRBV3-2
CASSHGTGRDGYTF
TGTGCCAGCAGTCATGGGACAGGGCGGGACGGCTACACCTTC
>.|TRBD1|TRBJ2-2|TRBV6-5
CASSFDGQGGTGELFF
TGTGCCAGCAGTTTCGACGGACAGGGGGGCACCGGGGAGCTGTTTTTT
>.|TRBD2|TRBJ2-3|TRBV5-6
CASSPGTSGGLTDTQYF
TGTGCCAGCAGCCCCGGGACTAGCGGGGGACTTACAGATACGCAGTATTTT
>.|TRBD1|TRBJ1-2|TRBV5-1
CASSLAPGGRGYTF
TGCGCCAGCAGCTTGGCCCCAGGGGGCAGGGGCTACACCTTC
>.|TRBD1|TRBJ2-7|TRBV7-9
CASSLGQGAYEQYF
TGTGCCAGCAGCTTAGGACAGGGGGCTTACGAGCAGTACTTC
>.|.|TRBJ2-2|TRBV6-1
CASSEPDRTSTGELFF
TGTGCCAGCAGTGAACCGGACCGCACGTCTACCGGGGAGCTGTTTTTT
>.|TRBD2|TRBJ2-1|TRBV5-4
CASSFSGGTYNEQFF
TGTGCCAGCAGCTTTAGCGGGGGGACATACAATGAGCAGTTCTTC
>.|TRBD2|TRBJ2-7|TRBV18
CASSPVGSGSSYEQYF
TGTGCCAGCTCACCAGTAGGGAGCGGGAGTAGCTACGAGCAGTACTTC
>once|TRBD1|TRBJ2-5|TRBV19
CASSAWDRGVLETQYF
TGTGCCAGTAGTGCCTGGGACAGGGGGGTCCTAGAGACCCAGTACTTC
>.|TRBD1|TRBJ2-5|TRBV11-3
CASSLGAGQGTQYF
TGTGCCAGCAGCTTGGGGGCGGGACAGGGAACCCAGTACTTC
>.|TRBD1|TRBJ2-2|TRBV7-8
CASSFTDRVGGELFF
TGTGCCAGCAGCTTCACGGACAGGGTGGGCGGGGAGCTGTTTTTT
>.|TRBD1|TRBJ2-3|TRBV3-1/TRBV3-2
CASSSLVTGDLTDTQYF
TGTGCCAGCAGCTCTCTGGTTACAGGGGATCTCACAGATACGCAGTATTTT
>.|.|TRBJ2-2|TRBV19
CASSPFSGRVGDTGELFF
TGTGCCAGTAGTCCATTTTCGGGCAGGGTGGGAGACACCGGGGAGCTGTTTTTT
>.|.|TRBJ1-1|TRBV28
CASSQIGGAGIMNTEAFF
TGTGCCAGCAGTCAAATCGGGGGCGCCGGCATCATGAACACTGAAGCTTTCTTT
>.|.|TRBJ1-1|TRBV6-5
CASSYSSSEHFGAFF
TGTGCCAGCAGTTACAGCTCCAGTGAACACTTTGGTGCTTTCTTT